Each of the 22 T cell receptor beta chains below was sequenced from the same sample in a study of blood T cell repertoires in COVID-19. Sequencing was performed with immunoSEQ multiplex PCR; in TCRdb, only in-frame clones are kept and a portion is missing. The data contain over 70,000 clones, 76% of them singletons. The sequenced sample was peripheral blood. The receptor source for this set is a man between 70 and 80 years old with acute or convalescent COVID-19.

The chain links TRBV28 to TRBJ1-2; 7 positions match TRBD1. This CDR3 has 13 residues. CDR1 and CDR2 from the germline V gene are MDHEN and SYDVKM. V was clipped by 8 bases and J by 4 bases; unmatched bases: 7. CDR3 DNA: TGTGCCAGCTCCTTGACAGGGAGCTATGGCTACACCTTC. Protein product: CASSLTGSYGYTF.

This clone was seen only a few times. The rearrangement links TRBV19 to TRBJ2-2, with D possibly being TRBD2 (6 bases). The CDR3 runs 15 residues. CDR1 LNHDA and CDR2 SQIVND come from the germline V gene (reference sequence). Trimming removed 6 bases from V and 9 bases from J, with 20 bases in between. CDR3 residues: CASSPLGGEVRELFF. CDR3 DNA sequence: TGTGCCAGTAGCCCCCTAGGTGGGGAGGTCAGGGAGCTGTTTTTT.

The J gene is TRBJ1-5, the V gene TRBV24-1; no clear D gene. Trimming pared 0 bases from V and 1 base from J, leaving 9 bases between. Germline CDR1 is KGHDR and CDR2 is SFDVKD. This CDR3 is built from 16 residues. The CDR3 region is CATSDLEGASNQPQHF. The CDR3 DNA reads as TGTGCCACCAGTGATTTGGAGGGTGCAAGCAATCAGCCCCAGCATTTT.

The chain joins TRBV3-1 (or the pseudogene TRBV3-2) to TRBJ1-5, with TRBD1 matching over 7 bases. V gave up 1 base and J gave up 10 bases; unmatched junction bases: 4. This CDR3 spans 13 amino acids. Germline CDR1 LGHDT, CDR2 YNNKEL (reference sequence). The CDR3 region has the DNA TGTGCCAGCAGCCAAGGACAGGGTCAACCCCAGCATTTT. Translation: CASSQGQGQPQHF.

This sequence joins TRBV28 and TRBJ1-2; 7 bases match TRBD1. The CDR3 sequence is 14 residues long. V gave up 6 bases and J gave up 5 bases; unmatched junction bases: 9. Germline assignment: CDR1 MDHEN and CDR2 SYDVKM. For the CDR3, the DNA is TGTGCCAGCAGAAACACCAAGACAGGGTATGGCTACACCTTC. Protein product: CASRNTKTGYGYTF.

The chain has TRBV7-8 and TRBJ2-1; 9 bases match TRBD1. The CDR3 consists of 14 residues. Trimming cost V 3 bases and J 8 bases; bases outside gene matches: 5. The V gene's germline CDR1 is SGHVS and CDR2 FQNEAQ. The CDR3 DNA reads as TGTGCCAGCAGCTTGTTAACAGGGGGCTATGAGCAGTTCTTC. It translates to CASSLLTGGYEQFF. Supplemented by reference TRBV7-8 and TRBJ2-1, the full variable domain reads GAGVSQSPRYKVAKRGQDVALRCDPISGHVSLFWYQQALGQGPEFLTYFQNEAQLDKSGLPSDRFFAERPEGSVSTLKIQRTQQEDSAVYLCASSLLTGGYEQFFGPGTRLTVL.

This clone was counted only a few times. This rearrangement joins TRBV19 to TRBJ2-1; 9 positions match TRBD2. The CDR3 length is 16 residues. J gave up 2 bases and V 3 bases, and 5 bases lay outside the gene matches. Germline CDR1 is LNHDA and CDR2 is SQIVND (reference sequence). This chain's CDR3 is CASSITPSGTYNEQFF. DNA for the CDR3: TGTGCCAGTAGTATCACCCCTAGCGGGACCTACAATGAGCAGTTCTTC.

The chain employs TRBV7-2 and TRBJ2-1, with D perhaps matching TRBD2 (5 bases). There are 15 residues in the CDR3. Trimming removed 4 bases from V and 7 bases from J, with 17 bases in between. Germline V gene data show CDR1 as SGHTA and CDR2 as FQGNSA. The CDR3 is CASSSGLVWSNEQFF. The CDR3 DNA reads TGTGCCAGCAGCTCCGGACTTGTCTGGTCTAATGAGCAGTTCTTC. The whole variable domain, filled in from reference TRBV7-2 and TRBJ2-1, reads GAGVSQSPSNKVTEKGKDVELRCDPISGHTALYWYRQSLGQGLEFLIYFQGNSAPDKSGLPSDRFSAERTGGSVSTLTIQRTQQEDSAVYLCASSSGLVWSNEQFFGPGTRLTVL.

The chain is built from TRBV28 and TRBJ2-7, with TRBD1 matching over 9 bases. The V gene's germline CDR1 is MDHEN and CDR2 SYDVKM. The CDR3 loop spans 13 amino acids. Trimming at V came to 7 bases and at J to 7 bases, leaving 8 bases not matched to a gene. Written as DNA, the CDR3 is TGTGCCAGCATTTCGGGACAGGGAGGAGAGCAGTACTTC. Translation: CASISGQGGEQYF.

DNA for the CDR3: TGTGCCAGCACCGGGACAGTCGGAGAAAAACTGTTTTTT. Residues: CASTGTVGEKLFF. This chain links TRBV12-3 or TRBV12-4 with TRBJ1-4; 7 bases are a match to TRBD1. The ends lost 7 bases at V and 8 bases at J; junction bases unmatched: 7. The CDR3 covers 13 residues.

The genes are TRBV2 and TRBJ1-1; no definite D call. This CDR3 is built from 12 residues. The V and J ends lost 4 bases and 12 bases respectively, with 15 bases between them. Germline-derived CDR1 and CDR2 are SNHLY and FYNNEI. The CDR3 sequence: CASSAFIYGTFF. DNA of the CDR3: TGTGCCAGCAGTGCCTTCATATACGGGACTTTCTTT.

The CDR3 bases are TGTGCCAGCAGTTACGGGGGGAGCAATCAGCCCCAGCATTTT. Amino acids: CASSYGGSNQPQHF. This rearrangement joins TRBV6-5 to TRBJ1-5, with D perhaps matching TRBD1 (5 bases). The CDR3 sequence is 14 residues long. The germline gives CDR1 MNHEY, CDR2 SVGAGI. Deletions cut 2 bases from V and 1 base from J, with 6 bases between.

The CDR3 region has the DNA TGCAGCGTTGGACAGGCCGTAGTCTATGGCTACACCTTC. As protein: CSVGQAVVYGYTF. The chain has TRBV29-1 and TRBJ1-2, with D possibly TRBD1 on 6 matching bases. Germline loops: CDR1 SQVTM, CDR2 ANQGSEA. V shed 4 bases and J shed 4 bases, with 13 bases lying between them. The CDR3 totals 13 residues.

The sample holds a few counts of this clone. The chain has TRBV5-1 and TRBJ1-2; TRBD1 matches at 10 bases. Germline assignment: CDR1 SGHRS and CDR2 YFSETQ. The J segment lost 8 bases and the V segment lost 4 bases, leaving 8 bases of the junction unmatched. The CDR3 consists of 14 residues. This chain's CDR3 is CASSNKGQGRGYTF. CDR3 DNA: TGCGCCAGCAGCAACAAGGGACAGGGGAGAGGCTACACCTTC.

The rearrangement uses TRBV11-2 and TRBJ1-1; 9 bases are shared with TRBD1. Germline-derived CDR1 and CDR2 are SGHAT and FQNNGV. V shed 2 bases, J shed 4 bases, and the junction held 5 bases outside the gene matches. CDR3 size: 15 residues. The CDR3 spells CASSLWTGEGTEAFF. As DNA, the CDR3 is TGTGCCAGCAGCTTATGGACAGGGGAAGGCACTGAAGCTTTCTTT.

A few counts support this clone. V and J are TRBV2 and TRBJ1-2; no firm D call. Germline CDR1 reads SNHLY; CDR2 reads FYNNEI. The CDR3 loop spans 13 amino acids. V lost 7 bases and J 1 base, leaving 10 bases between the germline ends. The CDR3 sequence: CASIADNNYGYTF. CDR3 nucleotides: TGTGCCAGCATCGCTGACAATAACTATGGCTACACCTTC. The variable domain in full, completed from reference TRBV2 and TRBJ1-2, reads EPEVTQTPSHQVTQMGQEVILRCVPISNHLYFYWYRQILGQKVEFLVSFYNNEISEKSEIFDDQFSVERPDGSNFTLKIRSTKLEDSAMYFCASIADNNYGYTFGSGTRLTVV.

This clone was counted a few times. J is TRBJ1-1 and V is TRBV18, with 9 bases matching TRBD1. Trimming at V came to 5 bases and at J to 2 bases, leaving 6 bases not matched to a gene. The CDR3 runs 15 residues. The germline V gene has CDR1 KGHSH and CDR2 LQKENI. The CDR3 is CASSSQQGANTEAFF. The CDR3 DNA is TGTGCCAGCTCATCCCAACAGGGGGCAAACACTGAAGCTTTCTTT. Filled out from reference TRBV18 and TRBJ1-1, the complete variable domain reads NAGVMQNPRHLVRRRGQEARLRCSPMKGHSHVYWYRQLPEEGLKFMVYLQKENIIDESGMPKERFSAEFPKEGPSILRIQQVVRGDSAAYFCASSSQQGANTEAFFGQGTRLTVV.

The chain employs TRBV7-9 and TRBJ1-4, with 10 positions matching TRBD1. V shed 5 bases and J 8 bases; nucleotides not matched to a gene: 8. CDR1 and CDR2 from the germline V gene are SEHNR and FQNEAQ (reference sequence). The CDR3 sequence is 15 residues long. In DNA form, the CDR3 reads TGTGCCAGCAGCCCTCCGGGACAGGGGACAGAAAAACTGTTTTTT. Its protein product is CASSPPGQGTEKLFF.

CDR3 region: CSVGSVGNQPQHF. For the CDR3, the DNA is TGCAGCGTGGGCTCCGTAGGCAATCAGCCCCAGCATTTT. The J gene is TRBJ1-5, the V gene TRBV29-1; D is ambiguous. The CDR3 runs 13 residues. In germline, CDR1 is SQVTM, CDR2 ANQGSEA. Trimming shortened V by 6 bases and J by 2 bases, and 11 bases separated the two germline ends.

In this sample, this clone turned up a few times. DNA for the CDR3: TGTGCCAGCAGTGTAAAGACAGCAAACACTGAAGCTTTCTTT. As protein: CASSVKTANTEAFF. V is TRBV2 and J is TRBJ1-1; maybe TRBD1 (5 bases). Germline V gene data show CDR1 as SNHLY and CDR2 as FYNNEI. The V gene lost 4 bases and the J gene lost 2 bases, with 11 bases spanning the gap. The CDR3 is 14 amino acids. Combining the CDR3 with reference TRBV2 and TRBJ1-1 gives the whole variable domain EPEVTQTPSHQVTQMGQEVILRCVPISNHLYFYWYRQILGQKVEFLVSFYNNEISEKSEIFDDQFSVERPDGSNFTLKIRSTKLEDSAMYFCASSVKTANTEAFFGQGTRLTVV.

The J gene is TRBJ1-2, the V gene TRBV5-1; 9 bases match TRBD1. The J segment lost 5 bases and the V segment lost 1 base, leaving 6 bases of the junction unmatched. Germline lookup yields CDR1 SGHRS and CDR2 YFSETQ. CDR3 length equals 15 residues. The CDR3 bases are TGCGCCAGCAGCTTGCCCGGGACAGGGAGTTATGGCTACACCTTC. Amino acid sequence: CASSLPGTGSYGYTF.

The J gene is TRBJ2-5, the V gene TRBV7-2; 7 bases fit TRBD1. Per germline, CDR1 SGHTA and CDR2 FQGNSA. CDR3 length: 13 residues. J gave up 3 bases and V 5 bases, and 3 bases lay outside the gene matches. This chain's CDR3 is CASSLDREETQYF. CDR3 DNA: TGTGCCAGCAGCCTAGACAGGGAAGAGACCCAGTACTTC.